Following are 16 T cell receptor beta chains from one sample sequenced in a study of blood T cell repertoires in COVID-19. TCRdb's copy holds only in-frame clones and misses some; the assay was immunoSEQ multiplex PCR. The sample consists of 300,000 to 350,000 clones, 90% of them appearing once. Sequenced material: PBMCs or T cells enriched from blood (not recorded which). The receptors were sampled from a woman in her thirties who had been exposed to COVID-19.

This clone was detected once. The V call is TRBV5-6, the J call TRBJ1-5; tentatively, D is TRBD1 (5 bases). Trimming removed 0 bases from V and 5 bases from J, with 12 bases in between. Germline V lookup: CDR1 SGHDT, CDR2 YYEEEE. This CDR3 region has 15 residues. In nucleotides, the CDR3 is TGTGCCAGCAGCTTGGTCGGATCCAGGGATCAGCCCCAGCATTTT. Protein product: CASSLVGSRDQPQHF.

This chain links TRBV12-3 or TRBV12-4 with TRBJ2-5; the match to TRBD1 covers 7 bases. J lost 5 bases, V lost 9 bases, and 9 bases had no gene match. This CDR3 is built from 13 residues. The CDR3 loop is CASRVLGGETQYF. In nucleotides, the CDR3 is TGTGCCAGTCGGGTCTTAGGGGGCGAGACCCAGTACTTC.

V is TRBV6-1 and J is TRBJ2-3, with TRBD2 identical over 9 bases. CDR3 length: 18 amino acids. Germline V gene sequence: CDR1 MNHNS, CDR2 SASEGT. The V and J ends lost 4 bases and 10 bases, in that order; junction bases with no gene match: 21. In DNA form, the CDR3 reads TGTGCCAGCAGTGTCTTACCCCTCGCGGGGGGGAGTGGATTGTCGCAGTATTTT. Protein product: CASSVLPLAGGSGLSQYF.

V gene TRBV6-5 combines with J gene TRBJ1-1; 9 nucleotides align to TRBD1. CDR1 is MNHEY, CDR2 SVGAGI, per germline. There are 14 residues in the CDR3. Trimming cost V 4 bases and J 3 bases; bases outside gene matches: 3. The CDR3 nucleotides read TGTGCCAGCAGTTTACAGGGGGCGTACACTGAAGCTTTCTTT. Encoded protein: CASSLQGAYTEAFF.

The chain couples TRBV3-1 (or the pseudogene TRBV3-2) to TRBJ1-5; 11 bases line up with TRBD1. The germline gives CDR1 LGHDT, CDR2 YNNKEL (reference sequence). The V segment lost 1 base and the J segment 3 bases; nucleotides outside the gene matches: 2. The CDR3 extends over 16 amino acids. The CDR3 DNA reads as TGTGCCAGCAGCCAAGGCGGACAGGGGGCCAATCAGCCCCAGCATTTT. It specifies CASSQGGQGANQPQHF.

This sequence joins TRBV30 and TRBJ1-2; weak D call: TRBD1 (5 bases). Germline V gene data show CDR1 as GTSNPN and CDR2 as SVGIG (reference sequence). This CDR3 contains 15 residues. V was pared by 5 bases and J by 1 base, with 17 bases between. The CDR3 region is CAWQTYGAFNYGYTF. The DNA for the CDR3 is TGTGCCTGGCAGACCTATGGGGCCTTTAACTATGGCTACACCTTC.

V and J are TRBV19 and TRBJ1-3, with no clear D. The V gene's germline CDR1 is LNHDA and CDR2 SQIVND (reference sequence). Trimming cost V 5 bases and J 5 bases, with 16 bases left between them. The CDR3 loop spans 15 amino acids. The CDR3 bases are TGTGCCAGTAGTGTCCTCCCCCAAGCTCGAAACACCATATATTTT. The encoded protein is CASSVLPQARNTIYF.

V is TRBV5-8 and J is TRBJ1-4, with D possibly matching TRBD1 (6 bases). Looked up from germline, CDR1 is SGHTS and CDR2 is YDEGEE. There are 15 residues in the CDR3. The V end lost 4 bases, the J end lost 5 bases, and 15 bases lay between the germline ends. CDR3 protein: CASSAGQPVNEKLFF. The DNA of the CDR3 is TGTGCCAGCAGCGCTGGACAGCCCGTCAATGAAAAACTGTTTTTT.

In the case of this clone: The junction departs from germline at one end; a sequencing error may be responsible. The chain combines TRBV11-2 with TRBJ2-1, with D perhaps matching TRBD1 (5 bases). CDR3 length equals 15 residues. The germline V gene has CDR1 SGHAT and CDR2 FQNNGV. CDR3 region: CASSFVGQTHVEQFF. For the CDR3, the DNA is TGTGCTAGCAGCTTCGTAGGACAAACCCACGTTGAGCAGTTCTTC.

This sequence joins TRBV30 and TRBJ1-3; D possibly corresponds to TRBD1 (5 bases). The ends were cut back, 3 bases at V and 3 bases at J, with 12 bases in the middle. Germline lookup yields CDR1 GTSNPN and CDR2 SVGIG (reference sequence). This CDR3 spans 14 amino acids. Written as DNA, the CDR3 is TGTGCCTGGAGGAAAACCGGGGGTGGAAACACCATATATTTT. Translation: CAWRKTGGGNTIYF.

The gene calls are TRBV10-1 and TRBJ1-5; the D is unclear. CDR1 WNHNN and CDR2 SYGVQD come from the germline V gene (reference sequence). The CDR3 is made up of 14 amino acids. V was shortened by 0 bases and J by 3 bases, with 6 bases between the two germline ends. The CDR3 loop is CASSESGYNQPQHF. In DNA, the CDR3 is TGCGCCAGCAGTGAGTCCGGTTACAATCAGCCCCAGCATTTT.

In its sample, this clone was seen a few times. The gene calls are TRBV25-1 and TRBJ2-3; the D gene is possibly TRBD2 (5 bases). Trimming left V 3 bases short and J 2 bases short, with 15 bases between. In germline, CDR1 is MGHDK, CDR2 SYGVNS. The CDR3 extends over 16 amino acids. The CDR3: CASSDLAGGLTDTQYF. The CDR3 DNA is TGTGCCAGCAGTGATCTTGCGGGCGGGCTCACAGATACGCAGTATTTT. Filled out from reference TRBV25-1 and TRBJ2-3, the complete variable domain reads EADIYQTPRYLVIGTGKKITLECSQTMGHDKMYWYQQDPGMELHLIHYSYGVNSTEKGDLSSESTVSRIRTEHFPLTLESARPSHTSQYLCASSDLAGGLTDTQYFGPGTRLTVL.

The chain carries TRBV7-2 and TRBJ2-7; TRBD1 aligns across 9 bases. Germline CDR1 is SGHTA and CDR2 is FQGNSA. Losses at the gene ends were 2 bases for V and 4 bases for J; bases not matched to a gene: 9. This CDR3 has 16 amino acids. The CDR3 DNA is TGTGCCAGCAGCTTATCTTTTCTCGGACAGGGGTACGAGCAGTACTTC. Residues: CASSLSFLGQGYEQYF.

The V and J genes are TRBV5-1 and TRBJ1-1; D gene unclear. Deletions cut 3 bases from V and 10 bases from J, with 16 bases between. Per the germline V gene, CDR1 is SGHRS and CDR2 is YFSETQ. This CDR3 comprises 13 residues. The CDR3 region is CASSSGSISAAFF. The CDR3 nucleotides read TGCGCCAGCAGCTCCGGTAGTATTAGTGCAGCTTTCTTT.

CDR3 coding DNA: TGTGCCAGTAGGCCCGGGACAGGGCGCTATGGCTACACCTTC. Protein product: CASRPGTGRYGYTF. This chain joins TRBV19 and TRBJ1-2; the match to TRBD1 covers 9 bases. Losses at the gene ends were 6 bases for V and 4 bases for J; bases not matched to a gene: 6. CDR3 length equals 14 residues. Germline CDR1 and CDR2: LNHDA and SQIVND (reference sequence). The whole variable domain, filled in from reference TRBV19 and TRBJ1-2, reads DGGITQSPKYLFRKEGQNVTLSCEQNLNHDAMYWYRQDPGQGLRLIYYSQIVNDFQKGDIAEGYSVSREKKESFPLTVTSAQKNPTAFYLCASRPGTGRYGYTFGSGTRLTVV.

The CDR3 protein is CASSLVVAGIGGELFF. Written as DNA, the CDR3 is TGTGCCAGCAGCTTAGTGGTAGCGGGGATCGGAGGGGAGCTGTTTTTT. This chain connects TRBV7-2 to TRBJ2-2; TRBD2 agrees at 8 bases. J was trimmed by 8 bases and V by 1 base; bases with no gene match: 9. Germline CDR1 is SGHTA and CDR2 is FQGNSA. The CDR3 loop spans 16 amino acids.